The rows below give T cell receptor beta chains drawn from one sample of a study of cytomegalovirus exposure and HLA in healthy donors. The assay was immunoSEQ multiplex PCR, and TCRdb's table has in-frame clones only and misses some. Of 100,000 to 130,000 clones in the sample, 90% to 97% were seen once. Sequencing was carried out using PBMCs. These receptor sequences come from a woman under 30 in good health and CMV-seronegative. Each CDR3 is given with its conserved first and last residue. D genes are given only for firm matches. Rows give clone size only sometimes, using once, few, many, or a class for an expanded clone.

TRBJ2-1,NA,TRBV29-1,NA,CSVAIATGLDEQFF,TGCAGCGTTGCCATAGCGACCGGGCTGGATGAGCAGTTCTTC
TRBJ2-3,NA,TRBV6-1,TRBD1,CAGGGQGHTDTQYF,TGTGCGGGTGGGGGACAGGGGCACACAGATACGCAGTATTTT
TRBJ2-1,NA,TRBV18,TRBD1,CASSPGQGSDNEQFF,TGTGCCAGCTCACCAGGACAGGGGTCTGACAATGAGCAGTTCTTC
TRBJ1-5,NA,TRBV9,NA,CASSVEPNQPQHF,TGTGCCAGCAGCGTAGAGCCCAATCAGCCCCAGCATTTT
TRBJ2-6,NA,TRBV10-3,NA,CAIRRGQPERSGANVLTF,TGTGCCATCAGGAGAGGACAGCCCGAACGCTCTGGGGCCAACGTCCTGACTTTC
TRBJ1-5,NA,TRBV21-1,NA,CASSIDRYNQPQHF,TGTGCCAGCAGCATTGACAGGTACAATCAGCCCCAGCATTTT
TRBJ2-3,NA,TRBV28,TRBD2,CASSPRLAESTDTQYF,TGTGCCAGCAGCCCCAGACTAGCGGAGAGCACAGATACGCAGTATTTT
TRBJ1-1,NA,TRBV6-5,NA,CASSYSNRGGAEAFF,TGTGCCAGCAGTTACTCGAATCGGGGGGGCGCTGAAGCTTTCTTT
TRBJ2-7,NA,TRBV2,TRBD1,CASSELGQGYEQYF,TGTGCCAGCAGTGAACTGGGACAGGGGTACGAGCAGTACTTC
TRBJ2-6,NA,TRBV9,TRBD2,CASSVGLRGDSGANVLTF,TGTGCCAGCAGCGTAGGCCTGCGGGGGGACTCTGGGGCCAACGTCCTGACTTTC
TRBJ1-1,NA,TRBV7-3,NA,CASSPRQNTEAFF,TGTGCCAGCAGCCCCCGACAGAACACTGAAGCTTTCTTT
TRBJ1-2,NA,TRBV4-1,TRBD1,CASSQEGQGNYGYTF,TGCGCCAGCAGCCAAGAGGGACAGGGGAACTATGGCTACACCTTC
TRBJ2-7,NA,TRBV5-6,TRBD1,CASSLGGTGGYEQYF,TGTGCCAGCAGCTTGGGTGGGACAGGGGGTTACGAGCAGTACTTC
TRBJ2-1,NA,TRBV15,NA,CATSAENNEQFF,TGTGCCACCAGCGCAGAAAACAATGAGCAGTTCTTC
TRBJ2-7,NA,TRBV6-5,NA,CASSYGDEQYF,TGTGCCAGCAGTTACGGAGACGAGCAGTACTTC
TRBJ2-7,NA,TRBV7-6,NA,CASSLETGPYEQYF,TGTGCCAGCAGCTTAGAGACAGGTCCCTACGAGCAGTACTTC
TRBJ2-3,NA,TRBV2,TRBD2,CAIIAGGRTDTQYF,TGTGCCATTATAGCGGGGGGGCGGACAGATACGCAGTATTTT
TRBJ1-1,NA,TRBV5-1,NA,CASSPQGTEAFF,TGCGCCAGCAGCCCCCAGGGCACTGAAGCTTTCTTT
TRBJ1-5,NA,TRBV30,NA,CAWSGTFGQPQHF,TGTGCCTGGAGCGGGACATTTGGACAGCCCCAGCATTTT
TRBJ2-7,NA,TRBV5-6,NA,CASSLWRTYEQYF,TGTGCCAGCAGCTTGTGGCGGACCTACGAGCAGTACTTC
TRBJ1-1,NA,TRBV11-1,TRBD1,CASSHTGDPNTEAFF,TGTGCCAGCAGCCACACAGGGGACCCAAACACTGAAGCTTTCTTT
TRBJ2-5,NA,TRBV9,TRBD1,CASSGTGGRETQYF,TGTGCCAGCAGCGGGACAGGGGGCAGGGAGACCCAGTACTTC
TRBJ2-1,NA,TRBV5-1,TRBD2,CASSWSPKGAGDMSEQFF,TGCGCCAGCAGCTGGTCCCCCAAAGGTGCGGGGGATATGAGTGAGCAGTTCTTC
TRBJ1-2,NA,TRBV6-5,NA,CASSYGGAYGYTF,TGTGCCAGCAGTTACGGCGGGGCCTATGGCTACACCTTC
TRBJ1-5,once,TRBV18,TRBD1,CASSPGTGGLEPQHF,TGTGCCAGCTCACCAGGGACAGGGGGCCTTGAGCCCCAGCATTTT